A single sample gave rise to the 4 T cell receptor beta chains below, sequenced in a study of T cell responses to AZD1222 COVID-19 vaccine. Produced via immunoSEQ multiplex PCR; TCRdb's table is partial and in-frame only. This sample carries over 85,000 clones, about four fifths of them seen once, and the ten largest clones take over 15%. The sequenced sample was peripheral blood, obtained on day 0 of AZD1222 vaccination. These receptors all come from an adult in good health.

The V call is TRBV4-3, the J call TRBJ1-6; D is undetermined. The CDR3 is 18 amino acids. CDR1 LGHNA and CDR2 YSLEER come from the germline V gene. The V and J ends lost 1 base and 7 bases respectively, with 20 bases between them. CDR3: CASSQAGPRESANSPLHF. CDR3 nucleotide sequence: TGCGCCAGCAGCCAAGCCGGACCCCGGGAATCGGCGAATTCACCCCTCCACTTT.

This clone was counted only a few times. V gene TRBV7-2 combines with J gene TRBJ2-6; D is possibly TRBD2 (6 bases). Germline loops: CDR1 SGHTA, CDR2 FQGNSA. Trimming shortened V by 6 bases and J by 4 bases, and 19 bases separated the two germline ends. CDR3 length: 17 residues. The CDR3 DNA reads TGTGCCAGCAGTCCGGGGGTAGGAAATCCGGGGGCCAACGTCCTGACTTTC. The encoded protein is CASSPGVGNPGANVLTF.

V gene TRBV5-6 combines with J gene TRBJ1-2, with unresolved D. V was clipped by 1 base and J by 1 base, with 8 bases between them. Germline-derived CDR1 and CDR2 are SGHDT and YYEEEE. The CDR3 contains 14 residues. The DNA of the CDR3 is TGTGCCAGCAGCTTGAGAGGGTATAACTATGGCTACACCTTC. This sequence encodes CASSLRGYNYGYTF.

DNA for the CDR3: TGTGCTAGTTTCCTGGGGGGGGCCTACACTGAAGCTTTCTTT. Translating it yields CASFLGGAYTEAFF. The chain joins TRBV12-5 to TRBJ1-1; tentatively, D is TRBD1 (6 bases). Trimming removed 8 bases at V and 3 bases at J, with 16 bases between. Germline CDR1 LGHNT, CDR2 FRNRAP. There are 14 residues in the CDR3.